A single sample is the source of the 28 T cell receptor beta chains below, sequenced in a study of blood T cell repertoires in COVID-19. Data came from immunoSEQ multiplex PCR; TCRdb stores just in-frame clones and leaves some out. Of fewer than 250,000 clones listed, 75% to 90% are singletons. Sequenced: peripheral blood. All receptors derive from a man aged 30 to 45 with COVID-19, enrolled during active disease.

The J gene is TRBJ2-2, the V gene TRBV6-4; 10 bases align to TRBD2. This CDR3 has 14 amino acids. V shed 7 bases and J 6 bases; nucleotides not matched to a gene: 5. Germline assignment: CDR1 MRHNA and CDR2 SNTAGT. CDR3 in amino acids: CASMASGSAGELFF. The CDR3 DNA reads as TGTGCCAGCATGGCTAGCGGGAGTGCCGGGGAGCTGTTTTTT.

The chain has TRBV30 and TRBJ2-7; D is uncertain. This CDR3 is built from 12 residues. Germline-derived CDR1 and CDR2 are GTSNPN and SVGIG (reference sequence). V dropped 1 base and J dropped 2 bases, with 6 bases sitting between them. CDR3 in DNA: TGTGCCTGGAGTGACAAGACCTACGAGCAGTACTTC. Protein: CAWSDKTYEQYF.

J is TRBJ2-3 and V is TRBV28, with 10 nucleotides matching TRBD2. CDR1 and CDR2 from the germline V gene are MDHEN and SYDVKM. The trim removed 3 bases at V and 4 bases at J, leaving 13 bases unmatched. CDR3 length: 18 residues. DNA of the CDR3: TGTGCCAGCAGTTTCGTTGGGCCTCCCGGGACTAGCGCAGATACGCAGTATTTT. It is translated as CASSFVGPPGTSADTQYF.

The V gene is TRBV2, the J gene TRBJ1-1; TRBD1 matches 8 bases. Germline values: CDR1 SNHLY, CDR2 FYNNEI. V lost 6 bases and J lost 3; bases outside the gene matches: 6. The CDR3 loop spans 14 amino acids. As DNA, the CDR3 is TGTGCCAGCAGAAACAGGGGGTATGACACTGAAGCTTTCTTT. Its protein product is CASRNRGYDTEAFF. The full variable domain, its missing parts supplied by reference TRBV2 and TRBJ1-1, is EPEVTQTPSHQVTQMGQEVILRCVPISNHLYFYWYRQILGQKVEFLVSFYNNEISEKSEIFDDQFSVERPDGSNFTLKIRSTKLEDSAMYFCASRNRGYDTEAFFGQGTRLTVV.

The chain recombines TRBV19 with TRBJ1-2; D not certain. The V end was cut by 5 bases, the J end by 6 bases, with 10 bases between. Germline CDR1 and CDR2: LNHDA and SQIVND (reference sequence). This CDR3 is built from 12 residues. DNA for the CDR3: TGTGCCAGTAGTCTCCGGTACGATGGCTACACCTTC. Protein: CASSLRYDGYTF.

V and J are TRBV29-1 and TRBJ2-3; D is undetermined. The CDR3 contains 12 residues. Germline lookup yields CDR1 SQVTM and CDR2 ANQGSEA. The ends were cut back, 5 bases at V and 6 bases at J, with 12 bases in the middle. CDR3 loop: CSVTFAADTQYF. For the CDR3, the DNA is TGCAGCGTTACTTTCGCCGCGGATACGCAGTATTTT.

J is TRBJ2-3 and V is TRBV6-1, with 8 bases that match TRBD2. The ends lost 2 bases at V and 3 bases at J; junction bases unmatched: 7. From germline, CDR1 is MNHNS and CDR2 SASEGT. This CDR3 has 16 residues. The DNA of the CDR3 is TGTGCCAGCAGTGAATATGGGCCTAGCGGGACAGATACGCAGTATTTT. Amino acid sequence: CASSEYGPSGTDTQYF.

The chain combines TRBV4-3 with TRBJ1-1; D ambiguous. CDR1 is LGHNA, CDR2 YSLEER, per germline. The length of the CDR3 is 17 residues. Trimming pared 0 bases from V and 7 bases from J, leaving 21 bases between. CDR3 sequence (DNA): TGCGCCAGCAGCCAAGACCACCGGGGTCGATCAAACGGTGAAGCTTTCTTT. Its protein is CASSQDHRGRSNGEAFF.

This chain connects TRBV27 to TRBJ2-7; 7 positions agree with TRBD2. The CDR3 is 16 amino acids. J lost 1 base, V lost 5 bases, and 11 bases had no gene match. The germline V gene has CDR1 MNHEY and CDR2 SMNVEV (reference sequence). CDR3 coding DNA: TGTGCCAGCAGTAACCCCGGGGCTAGCGGTTCCTACGAGCAGTACTTC. It translates to CASSNPGASGSYEQYF.

The chain joins TRBV7-8 to TRBJ1-1, with D unresolved. The V gene's germline CDR1 is SGHVS and CDR2 FQNEAQ. V lost 6 bases and J lost 0, with 11 bases in between. This CDR3 comprises 14 residues. The CDR3 DNA is TGTGCCAGCAGACGGGGAGCTCTGAACACTGAAGCTTTCTTT. Its protein is CASRRGALNTEAFF.

This chain joins TRBV5-6 and TRBJ2-1; 12 nucleotides match TRBD2. Trimming removed 4 bases from V and 8 bases from J; junction bases left unmatched: 7. The CDR3 spans 15 residues. The germline V gene encodes CDR1 SGHDT and CDR2 YYEEEE. This CDR3 reads CASSLPSGRADEQFF. CDR3 DNA: TGTGCCAGCAGCCTACCTAGCGGGAGGGCCGATGAGCAGTTCTTC.

This clone was picked up a small number of times. The V call is TRBV12-3 or TRBV12-4, the J call TRBJ2-7; possibly TRBD1 for D (5 bases). CDR3 length: 12 residues. Trimming took 3 bases from V and 3 from J, leaving 6 bases between them. CDR3 loop: CASSFDSYEQYF. In DNA, the CDR3 is TGTGCCAGCAGTTTCGACAGCTACGAGCAGTACTTC.

V is TRBV5-1 and J is TRBJ1-2; D is unclear. This CDR3 has 15 residues. Germline CDR1 and CDR2: SGHRS and YFSETQ. V lost 1 base, J lost 4 bases, and 14 bases lay in between. CDR3 sequence: CASSLTETVGYGYTF. The CDR3 DNA reads as TGCGCCAGCAGCTTGACCGAAACAGTGGGCTATGGCTACACCTTC.

V gene TRBV7-8 combines with J gene TRBJ1-3; D gene uncertain. V was pared by 1 base and J by 1 base, with 11 bases between. Per germline, CDR1 SGHVS and CDR2 FQNEAQ. The CDR3 has 16 residues. CDR3 region: CASSLVTYFSGNTIYF. Written as DNA, the CDR3 is TGTGCCAGCAGCTTAGTAACGTACTTTTCTGGAAACACCATATATTTT.

The chain links TRBV3-1 (or the pseudogene TRBV3-2) to TRBJ2-7; possibly TRBD1 for D (8 bases). Germline V CDR1 and CDR2: LGHDT, YNNKEL (reference sequence). The CDR3 consists of 16 residues. V lost 0 bases to trimming and J lost 3 bases, with 15 bases between them. The CDR3 DNA reads TGTGCCAGCAGCCAAGATGGTACAGGGGGGGACTACGAGCAGTACTTC. Its translation: CASSQDGTGGDYEQYF.

The chain carries TRBV28 and TRBJ1-5; tentative D call: TRBD1 (6 bases). Per germline, CDR1 MDHEN and CDR2 SYDVKM. The CDR3 is 17 amino acids. Deletions cut 4 bases from V and 2 bases from J, with 18 bases between. The CDR3 nucleotides are TGTGCCAGCAGTTACGCGGGCACCAGGGGTGGCAATCAGCCCCAGCATTTT. It specifies CASSYAGTRGGNQPQHF.

This clone occurred once. The chain carries TRBV10-3 and TRBJ2-3; 8 bases match TRBD1. CDR1 is ENHRY, CDR2 SYGVKD, per germline. The CDR3 totals 14 residues. After removal of 6 bases from V and 2 bases from J, the junction contained 4 bases not matched to a gene. The CDR3 DNA follows: TGTGCCATCAGGGACAGGGCTGTCACAGATACGCAGTATTTT. It yields the protein CAIRDRAVTDTQYF.

As DNA, the CDR3 is TGCGCCAGCAGCCCAGGGGTTTTAGGACAGGTGACTGTATACTATGGCTACACCTTC. As protein: CASSPGVLGQVTVYYGYTF. J is TRBJ1-2 and V is TRBV4-1; 7 bases align to TRBD1. Trimming removed 4 bases from V and 3 bases from J; junction bases left unmatched: 20. Germline V gene sequence: CDR1 MGHRA, CDR2 YSYEKL. The CDR3 totals 19 residues.

V usage is TRBV11-2 and J usage is TRBJ1-1, with D hard to call. The V and J ends lost 2 bases and 0 bases respectively, with 10 bases between them. The CDR3 runs to 15 residues. Germline V lookup: CDR1 SGHAT, CDR2 FQNNGV. The CDR3 loop is CASSLLLSMNTEAFF. CDR3 coding DNA: TGTGCCAGCAGCTTACTACTATCTATGAACACTGAAGCTTTCTTT. Combining the CDR3 with reference TRBV11-2 and TRBJ1-1 gives the whole variable domain EAGVAQSPRYKIIEKRQSVAFWCNPISGHATLYWYQQILGQGPKLLIQFQNNGVVDDSQLPKDRFSAERLKGVDSTLKIQPAKLEDSAVYLCASSLLLSMNTEAFFGQGTRLTVV.

The rearrangement uses TRBV7-2 and TRBJ2-1, with D maybe TRBD2 (5 bases). The germline V and J ends were trimmed by 5 bases and 8 bases, with 19 bases remaining between them. Germline CDR1 SGHTA, CDR2 FQGNSA. The CDR3 spans 15 residues. The CDR3 protein is CASSPHGLGGDEQFF. The CDR3 coding sequence is TGTGCCAGCAGCCCACACGGACTCGGCGGCGATGAGCAGTTCTTC.

V usage is TRBV29-1 and J usage is TRBJ2-2, with 12 nucleotides matching TRBD1. Germline V lookup: CDR1 SQVTM, CDR2 ANQGSEA. This CDR3 spans 16 amino acids. J lost 4 bases, V lost 7 bases, and 10 bases had no gene match. CDR3 region: CSAGTGGGGVTGELFF. Here the CDR3 DNA reads TGCAGCGCAGGGACAGGGGGCGGCGGAGTCACCGGGGAGCTGTTTTTT.

The J gene is TRBJ2-2, the V gene TRBV20-1; 7 bases agree with TRBD1. CDR3 length: 15 residues. In germline, CDR1 is DFQATT, CDR2 SNEGSKA (reference sequence). The V and J ends lost 3 bases and 5 bases, in that order; junction bases with no gene match: 9. CDR3 bases: TGCAGTGCTAGTCCCCCCCAACAGGGGACCGGGGAGCTGTTTTTT. Protein sequence: CSASPPQQGTGELFF.

The chain recombines TRBV20-1 with TRBJ1-6; possible D gene TRBD1, 5 bases. The germline gives CDR1 DFQATT, CDR2 SNEGSKA (reference sequence). CDR3 size: 15 residues. V lost 3 bases to trimming and J lost 5 bases, with 14 bases between them. The CDR3 coding sequence is TGCAGTGCTAGTACAGGTCGGGTAGATAATTCACCCCTCCACTTT. It specifies CSASTGRVDNSPLHF.

V usage is TRBV7-8 and J usage is TRBJ1-2; D uncertain. The germline V and J ends were trimmed by 0 bases and 6 bases, with 5 bases remaining between them. This CDR3 has 12 residues. Germline V lookup: CDR1 SGHVS, CDR2 FQNEAQ. The CDR3 region is CASSLAANGYTF. In nucleotides, the CDR3 is TGTGCCAGCAGCTTAGCCGCGAATGGCTACACCTTC.

This sequence joins TRBV28 and TRBJ1-2, with 7 bases that match TRBD1. Per the germline V gene, CDR1 is MDHEN and CDR2 is SYDVKM. V was pared by 6 bases and J by 3 bases, with 10 bases of the junction left unmatched. This CDR3 is built from 15 residues. The CDR3 DNA is TGTGCCAGCAGAGAATCCGGGACAGCGTACTATGGCTACACCTTC. It codes for CASRESGTAYYGYTF.

The chain links TRBV7-2 to TRBJ2-7, with 12 bases that match TRBD1. The CDR3 totals 15 residues. V dropped 5 bases and J dropped 3; count of bases not matched to a gene: 5. Germline V gene sequence: CDR1 SGHTA, CDR2 FQGNSA. CDR3 nucleotides: TGTGCCAGCAGCCGGGACAGGGGGCGTCTCTACGAGCAGTACTTC. It specifies CASSRDRGRLYEQYF. Together with reference TRBV7-2 and TRBJ2-7, the CDR3 gives the full variable domain: GAGVSQSPSNKVTEKGKDVELRCDPISGHTALYWYRQSLGQGLEFLIYFQGNSAPDKSGLPSDRFSAERTGGSVSTLTIQRTQQEDSAVYLCASSRDRGRLYEQYFGPGTRLTVT.

This chain uses TRBV27 with TRBJ1-2; 9 nucleotides line up with TRBD1. Germline CDR1 and CDR2: MNHEY and SMNVEV (reference sequence). This CDR3 region has 15 residues. V shed 5 bases and J 3 bases; nucleotides not matched to a gene: 7. CDR3 region: CASSNDRGADYGYTF. In nucleotides, the CDR3 is TGTGCCAGCAGTAACGACAGGGGGGCTGACTATGGCTACACCTTC.

The V call is TRBV12-3 or TRBV12-4, the J call TRBJ2-3; no definite D call. Trimming cost V 6 bases and J 8 bases, with 9 bases left between them. The CDR3 has 11 amino acids. The CDR3 DNA is TGTGCCAGCAGGGGCGACGGTACGCAGTATTTT. Amino acid sequence: CASRGDGTQYF.